This TCR beta chain was recovered during a study of glioma-infiltrating T cells after dendritic cell vaccination. The CDR3 loop spans 13 amino acids. Germline CDR1 is LGHNT and CDR2 is FRNRAP. Germline trimming cut 5 bases from V and 5 bases from J; bases unmatched to any gene: 3. The table came from immunoSEQ multiplex PCR; TCRdb's copy has only in-frame clones and leaves some out. The table includes 80,000 to 100,000 clones, approximately 80% detected once. This TCR was recovered from a human donor with glioblastoma. This chain joins TRBV12-5 and TRBJ2-5, with 9 nucleotides matching TRBD1. This specimen was blood, taken before dendritic cell vaccination. The CDR3, as DNA: TGTGCTAGTGGTCGGGACAGGGCGGAGACCCAGTACTTC. Its translation is CASGRDRAETQYF.